The 32 T cell receptor beta chains below all came from one sample that was sequenced in a study of beta chain features in type 1 diabetes. Their recognized antigens are unknown. Expressed TCRB transcripts were sequenced, since all the RNA that had been isolated was reverse transcribed. Clones were read by immunoSEQ multiplex PCR, and TCRdb kept only the in-frame ones, dropping some. In the table there are under 350,000 clones, 14% of which are singletons. General study findings and limits: Shortening of TCRB CDR3s, moderate but significant, appeared in all four CD4+ subsets of Type 1 diabetes patients.

The sequencing sample was made of naive CD4+ T cells from blood. The receptors derive from a man in his thirties or forties with type 1 diabetes.

This clone has a handful of counts. The gene calls are TRBV7-9 and TRBJ1-1; tentative D call: TRBD1 (5 bases). Germline V gene lookup returns CDR1 SEHNR and CDR2 FQNEAQ (reference sequence). V shed 3 bases and J shed 3 bases, with 11 bases lying between them. The CDR3 is 14 amino acids. Here the CDR3 reads CASSFRGRDTEAFF. The CDR3 nucleotides are TGTGCCAGCAGCTTTAGGGGCAGGGACACTGAAGCTTTCTTT.

The genes are TRBV10-3 and TRBJ2-1; TRBD2 agrees at 8 bases. Per the germline V gene, CDR1 is ENHRY and CDR2 is SYGVKD. V trimming: 7 bases; J trimming: 7 bases; junction bases outside the gene matches: 15. The CDR3 contains 16 residues. CDR3 region: CAIKGGFGTSENEQFF. The CDR3 coding sequence is TGTGCCATCAAAGGAGGTTTCGGGACTAGTGAAAATGAGCAGTTCTTC.

The gene calls are TRBV5-1 and TRBJ2-7; 8 bases agree with TRBD1. This CDR3 contains 13 residues. Germline CDR1 reads SGHRS; CDR2 reads YFSETQ. The V gene end was trimmed by 4 bases and the J gene end by 5 bases; junction bases not matched to a gene: 5. In nucleotides, the CDR3 is TGCGCCAGCAGCCCGGGACAGGCGAACGAGCAGTACTTC. It is translated as CASSPGQANEQYF.

This clone showed up just a few times. The CDR3 DNA reads as TGTGCCAGCAGTTACTCGTCGGTAGATTACAATGAGCAGTTCTTC. Its translation is CASSYSSVDYNEQFF. V is TRBV6-5 and J is TRBJ2-1; no firm D call. CDR3 length: 15 residues. The V gene lost 0 bases and the J gene lost 4 bases, with 10 bases spanning the gap. Germline V lookup: CDR1 MNHEY, CDR2 SVGAGI.

This clone was counted between two and nine times. Distinct nucleotide sequences in the sample also encode this CDR3. The chain recombines TRBV5-1 with TRBJ1-5, with 8 bases identical to TRBD1. Germline V gene lookup returns CDR1 SGHRS and CDR2 YFSETQ. The CDR3 runs 14 residues. With 4 bases clipped from V and 4 bases from J, the junction kept 4 bases outside the gene matches. CDR3 loop: CASSPGTGNQPQHF. As DNA, the CDR3 is TGCGCCAGCAGCCCGGGGACAGGAAATCAGCCCCAGCATTTT.

The J gene is TRBJ1-1, the V gene TRBV7-8, with unresolved D. The CDR3 loop spans 13 amino acids. Germline V CDR1 and CDR2: SGHVS, FQNEAQ. V was trimmed by 2 bases and J by 3 bases, leaving 7 bases between them. In DNA, the CDR3 is TGTGCCAGCAGCTTAAAGGAGGACACTGAAGCTTTCTTT. Its translation: CASSLKEDTEAFF.

As for this clone: The junction does not match germline at one end; this may be a read error. This chain joins TRBV11-2 and TRBJ2-7, with 10 bases fitting TRBD2. The CDR3 totals 11 residues. Germline loops: CDR1 SGHAT, CDR2 FQNNGV. This CDR3 is CASSFGLADSF. CDR3 coding DNA: TGTGCCAGCAGCTTCGGACTAGCGGACAGCTTC.

The gene calls are TRBV15 and TRBJ1-5, with TRBD1 as a possible D gene (5 bases). Germline V CDR1 and CDR2: LNHNV, YYDKDF (reference sequence). The CDR3 has 15 amino acids. V lost 1 base and J 0 bases, leaving 7 bases between the germline ends. CDR3 protein: CATSRVRGSNQPQHF. CDR3 in DNA: TGTGCCACCAGCAGAGTAAGGGGTAGCAATCAGCCCCAGCATTTT.

The chain employs TRBV6-6 and TRBJ2-2; D is uncertain. CDR1 and CDR2 (germline): MNHNY, SVGAGI (reference sequence). CDR3 size: 16 residues. Trimming removed 0 bases from V and 2 bases from J, with 10 bases in between. The CDR3 here is CASSYSNYLNTGELFF. The CDR3 bases are TGTGCCAGCAGTTACTCGAACTACCTAAACACCGGGGAGCTGTTTTTT.

The rearrangement links TRBV29-1 to TRBJ1-1; 7 nucleotides line up with TRBD1. This CDR3 region has 13 residues. Germline CDR1 and CDR2: SQVTM and ANQGSEA. V trimming: 8 bases; J trimming: 5 bases; junction bases outside the gene matches: 11. CDR3 nucleotide sequence: TGCAGCCCTTTGACAGGGAACAGGACTGAAGCTTTCTTT. Translating gives CSPLTGNRTEAFF.

This clone was observed a few times. The V gene is TRBV29-1, the J gene TRBJ2-7; D perhaps matches TRBD1 (6 bases). V lost 6 bases and J 0 bases, leaving 15 bases between the germline ends. The CDR3 has 14 residues. In germline, CDR1 is SQVTM, CDR2 ANQGSEA. The CDR3 nucleotides are TGCAGCGTAAACAGGGAACCTAACTCCTACGAGCAGTACTTC. It encodes CSVNREPNSYEQYF.

This sequence joins TRBV2 and TRBJ2-1; D gene ambiguous. The CDR3 covers 14 residues. Germline values: CDR1 SNHLY, CDR2 FYNNEI. V was cut by 2 bases and J by 0 bases, with 5 bases left in between. CDR3 in amino acids: CASSERSSYNEQFF. CDR3 DNA sequence: TGTGCCAGCAGTGAACGTAGCTCCTACAATGAGCAGTTCTTC.

The gene calls are TRBV2 and TRBJ2-7; TRBD1 might be the D (8 bases). Germline assignment: CDR1 SNHLY and CDR2 FYNNEI. V was pared by 8 bases and J by 3 bases, with 17 bases between. The CDR3 covers 14 residues. As DNA, the CDR3 is TGTGCCAGCCGGACAGGGTGGGGGGGCTACGAGCAGTACTTC. It encodes CASRTGWGGYEQYF. Using reference TRBV2 and TRBJ2-7 for the parts outside the CDR3, the full variable domain is EPEVTQTPSHQVTQMGQEVILRCVPISNHLYFYWYRQILGQKVEFLVSFYNNEISEKSEIFDDQFSVERPDGSNFTLKIRSTKLEDSAMYFCASRTGWGGYEQYFGPGTRLTVT.

CDR3 sequence: CASSYAGNTEAFF. In nucleotides, the CDR3 is TGTGCCAGCAGTTACGCAGGGAACACTGAAGCTTTCTTT. The chain has TRBV6-6 and TRBJ1-1; D ambiguous. The CDR3 is 13 amino acids. The V end lost 2 bases, the J end lost 1 base, and 5 bases lay between the germline ends. CDR1 and CDR2 from the germline V gene are MNHNY and SVGAGI (reference sequence).

The V gene is TRBV6-1, the J gene TRBJ2-3; D uncertain. The CDR3 totals 12 residues. The germline V gene encodes CDR1 MNHNS and CDR2 SASEGT. Trimming removed 3 bases from V and 8 bases from J, with 9 bases in between. The CDR3 region has the DNA TGTGCCAGCAGTGACGCGTTTGTTACGCAGTATTTT. Translation gives CASSDAFVTQYF.

This clone showed up just a few times. The J gene is TRBJ1-2, the V gene TRBV28; perhaps TRBD1 as D (6 bases). CDR1 and CDR2 (germline): MDHEN, SYDVKM. Trimming pared 5 bases from V and 8 bases from J, leaving 9 bases between. The CDR3 contains 11 residues. CDR3 sequence reads: CASSTGSGYTF. CDR3 coding DNA: TGTGCCAGCAGTACAGGGAGCGGCTACACCTTC.

This clone was counted a few times. This chain joins TRBV2 and TRBJ1-2, with TRBD1 matching over 7 bases. Germline V gene data show CDR1 as SNHLY and CDR2 as FYNNEI. The CDR3 has 14 residues. V trimming: 5 bases; J trimming: 3 bases; junction bases outside the gene matches: 6. CDR3 residues: CASSREQGDYGYTF. In DNA, the CDR3 is TGTGCCAGCAGTCGAGAGCAGGGGGACTATGGCTACACCTTC.

The J gene is TRBJ1-3, the V gene TRBV7-9; no clear D. The CDR3 loop spans 15 amino acids. V gave up 3 bases and J gave up 0 bases, with 9 bases separating them. Germline V gene sequence: CDR1 SEHNR, CDR2 FQNEAQ (reference sequence). The CDR3, as DNA: TGTGCCAGCAGCTTGTCAACCAGCTCTGGAAACACCATATATTTT. Amino acids: CASSLSTSSGNTIYF.

This clone was seen only a few times. The chain combines TRBV7-8 with TRBJ1-1; 7 bases match TRBD1. V trimming: 6 bases; J trimming: 9 bases; junction bases outside the gene matches: 10. In germline, CDR1 is SGHVS, CDR2 FQNEAQ. The CDR3 has 13 residues. CDR3 sequence reads: CASRTRQGPQAFF. The CDR3 DNA follows: TGTGCCAGCAGAACCCGACAGGGTCCCCAAGCTTTCTTT.

This chain uses TRBV28 with TRBJ1-4; 7 positions agree with TRBD1. Losses at the gene ends were 8 bases for V and 4 bases for J; bases not matched to a gene: 10. CDR3 size: 15 residues. Per the germline V gene, CDR1 is MDHEN and CDR2 is SYDVKM. The CDR3 protein is CASAPGTANNEKLFF. CDR3 DNA sequence: TGTGCCAGCGCACCCGGGACAGCTAATAATGAAAAACTGTTTTTT.

This clone was seen a few times. The chain links TRBV11-1 to TRBJ2-1; a weak D match, TRBD2 (6 bases). Per germline, CDR1 SGHAT and CDR2 FQDESV (reference sequence). The V end lost 1 base, the J end lost 12 bases, and 13 bases lay between the germline ends. The CDR3 length is 13 residues. The CDR3 DNA reads as TGTGCCAGCAGCTTAGACCGGGAGAGAGGGCAGTTCTTC. It is translated as CASSLDRERGQFF. Full variable domain (remainder filled in from reference TRBV11-1 and TRBJ2-1): EAEVAQSPRYKITEKSQAVAFWCDPISGHATLYWYRQILGQGPELLVQFQDESVVDDSQLPKDRFSAERLKGVDSTLKIQPAELGDSAMYLCASSLDRERGQFFGPGTRLTVL.

This clone was counted between two and nine times. This CDR3 reads CASRKTGTTNEQFF. The CDR3 DNA is TGTGCCAGTAGAAAGACAGGGACGACCAATGAGCAGTTCTTC. The chain employs TRBV19 and TRBJ2-1; 7 bases are shared with TRBD1. The V segment lost 6 bases and the J segment 6 bases; nucleotides outside the gene matches: 8. From germline, CDR1 is LNHDA and CDR2 SQIVND (reference sequence). This CDR3 region has 14 residues. Filled out from reference TRBV19 and TRBJ2-1, the complete variable domain reads DGGITQSPKYLFRKEGQNVTLSCEQNLNHDAMYWYRQDPGQGLRLIYYSQIVNDFQKGDIAEGYSVSREKKESFPLTVTSAQKNPTAFYLCASRKTGTTNEQFFGPGTRLTVL.

This clone showed up just a few times. The rearrangement joins TRBV7-2 to TRBJ2-7, with TRBD1 as a possible D gene (5 bases). The germline gives CDR1 SGHTA, CDR2 FQGNSA. Trimming stripped 2 bases from V and 0 bases from J, with 11 bases between. CDR3 size: 15 residues. The CDR3 reads CASSLSQGNSYEQYF. In DNA form, the CDR3 reads TGTGCCAGCAGCTTAAGCCAGGGCAACTCCTACGAGCAGTACTTC. Based on the CDR3 plus reference TRBV7-2 and TRBJ2-7, the full variable domain is GAGVSQSPSNKVTEKGKDVELRCDPISGHTALYWYRQSLGQGLEFLIYFQGNSAPDKSGLPSDRFSAERTGGSVSTLTIQRTQQEDSAVYLCASSLSQGNSYEQYFGPGTRLTVT.

V is TRBV30 and J is TRBJ2-5; the D is unclear. This CDR3 has 15 residues. The ends were cut back, 0 bases at V and 5 bases at J, with 16 bases in the middle. The germline gives CDR1 GTSNPN, CDR2 SVGIG (reference sequence). The chain's CDR3 is CAWSVRLPPRETQYF. The CDR3, as DNA: TGTGCCTGGAGTGTACGACTCCCTCCTAGGGAGACCCAGTACTTC.

This clone was recorded a few times. The chain is built from TRBV7-2 and TRBJ2-7, with 9 bases aligning to TRBD1. The CDR3 has 14 amino acids. Germline CDR1 is SGHTA and CDR2 is FQGNSA. Germline trimming cut 5 bases from V and 2 bases from J; bases unmatched to any gene: 4. The CDR3 bases are TGTGCCAGCAGCCCGCGGGACAGGGCCTACGAGCAGTACTTC. Amino acid sequence: CASSPRDRAYEQYF.

This clone was seen a handful of times. The rearrangement joins TRBV6-4 to TRBJ2-1; 9 bases are a match to TRBD1. This CDR3 comprises 15 residues. J lost 8 bases, V lost 3 bases, and 8 bases had no gene match. From germline, CDR1 is MRHNA and CDR2 SNTAGT. The CDR3 region is CASSDFGQGIYEQFF. CDR3 DNA sequence: TGTGCCAGCAGTGATTTTGGACAGGGGATTTATGAGCAGTTCTTC.

The rearrangement uses TRBV7-2 and TRBJ2-2, with a possible D match to TRBD1 (6 bases). The V end was cut by 1 base, the J end by 6 bases, with 6 bases between. This CDR3 is built from 13 residues. CDR1 and CDR2 (germline): SGHTA, FQGNSA. CDR3 sequence (DNA): TGTGCCAGCAGCTTAGGGACAGCCGGGGAGCTGTTTTTT. This sequence encodes CASSLGTAGELFF.

This clone came up a few times. The chain is built from TRBV5-1 and TRBJ2-6; no firm D call. Germline CDR1 SGHRS, CDR2 YFSETQ. Trimming took off 1 base at V and 0 bases at J, with 8 bases between the two ends. CDR3 length: 16 residues. The chain's CDR3 is CASSLTPGSGANVLTF. CDR3 sequence (DNA): TGCGCCAGCAGCTTGACTCCGGGCTCTGGGGCCAACGTCCTGACTTTC.

Only a few counts were recorded for this clone. This chain links TRBV6-4 with TRBJ1-5; D gene uncertain. Germline-derived CDR1 and CDR2 are MRHNA and SNTAGT. The V gene lost 5 bases and the J gene lost 0 bases, with 11 bases spanning the gap. CDR3 size: 15 residues. CDR3 bases: TGTGCCAGCAGTCCGGAATACTATAGCAATCAGCCCCAGCATTTT. It yields the protein CASSPEYYSNQPQHF.

A few counts support this clone. The chain carries TRBV2 and TRBJ2-5, with D perhaps TRBD1 (5 bases). CDR3 size: 13 residues. Between the trimmed V and J ends, which lost 10 bases and 2 bases, there was a span of 14 bases. Looked up from germline, CDR1 is SNHLY and CDR2 is FYNNEI. CDR3 in amino acids: CANSREQQETQYF. The CDR3 DNA sequence: TGTGCCAACTCCAGGGAACAGCAAGAGACCCAGTACTTC.

There are a few counts of this clone. The gene calls are TRBV7-8 and TRBJ2-7; D not certain. Trimming took off 5 bases at V and 10 bases at J, with 9 bases between the two ends. This CDR3 has 10 amino acids. CDR1 is SGHVS and CDR2 is FQNEAQ in the germline V gene. Here the CDR3 DNA reads TGTGCCAGCAGCCCCCCGTTACAGTACTTC. Its translation is CASSPPLQYF.

This chain connects TRBV5-1 to TRBJ2-3, with 11 bases lining up with TRBD2. J lost 2 bases, V lost 4 bases, and 6 bases had no gene match. Germline V gene lookup returns CDR1 SGHRS and CDR2 YFSETQ. This CDR3 comprises 16 residues. CDR3 in DNA: TGCGCCAGCAGCCAAGGGACTAGCGGCTTCACAGATACGCAGTATTTT. Protein sequence: CASSQGTSGFTDTQYF.